The clone carrying this TCR beta chain was observed a handful of times. Antigen unknown. This specimen comes from a study of identical twins. Study-level findings and limits: Out-of-frame beta chain sequences displayed weaker excess sharing between twins.

TCRdb called the 5' RACE reads again in MiXCR, with one record for every CDR3 protein. The profile shows roughly 720,000 distinct CDR3 sequences, about 20% of them singletons. Germline values: CDR1 LNHDA, CDR2 SQIVND (reference sequence). Trimming stripped 7 bases from V and 1 base from J, with 17 bases between. The CDR3 loop spans 15 amino acids. The data also belong to a second study, concerning T cells expressing NK-cell markers.

Sequencing was done on a sample of PBMCs. The receptor was derived from a woman between 18 and 29 years old in good health. J is TRBJ2-7 and V is TRBV19; D might be TRBD1 (5 bases). CDR3 nucleotides: TGTGCCAGTACCCCAGGGTCCCGGCAGTCCTACGAGCAGTACTTC. This translates into CASTPGSRQSYEQYF.